This TCR beta chain is drawn from a study of cytomegalovirus exposure and HLA in healthy donors (dated by TCRdb to about 2017). For the study in its entirety: An earlier analysis of 587 of the donors reported more than 250 Gb of sequence data and 117 million unique TCR beta sequences from 190 million or so T cells. Approximately 300 gigabases of sequencing data and roughly 81 million unique TCR sequences made up an early release that covered 500 to 650 HLA-typed donors. Of the roughly 400 genotyped donors, approximately 83% fell in the genetic ancestry cluster associated with self-reported Caucasian donors. The study aimed to test whether cataloging public T cell receptors could reveal signatures of past pathogen exposure. The study used immunosequencing to profile the T cell repertoires of 666 subjects and linked those repertoires to cytomegalovirus serostatus. A separate validation cohort of 100 to 150 different subjects was used in addition to the roughly 620-subject first cohort. High-throughput TCR immunosequencing, statistical association of individual TCRs with disease status, and machine learning were combined to predict cytomegalovirus infection status. A later analysis re-analyzed previously published TCR beta repertoires from about 600 donors and added high-resolution HLA genotyping to study TCR occurrence patterns. The later analysis used no new phenotypic data to find candidate immune exposures, relying instead on TCR beta sequences and their occurrence across donors. In an earlier analysis of 550 to 700 of the donors, high-throughput TCR beta sequencing was used to judge whether each TCR beta V gene segment behaved as functional or pseudogenic. Donor age, sex, ethnicity and CMV serostatus were collected together with the repertoire data. Genome-wide SNP genotypes for about 55% of the roughly 670 donors were used in a later genetic analysis, which treated that subset as a discovery cohort. All discovery cohort repertoires had been generated on a single sequencing platform. Class I and class II HLA loci were covered by the typing at four-digit resolution. The number of typed donors differed by locus: roughly 629-630 for A, B, C, DRB1 and DQB1; 500 to 550 for DQA1; some 610 for DPA1; and about 450 for DPB1. Four to six DR-DQ haplotypes were handled as single units for association and clustering, since linkage in the cohort was strong. Among around 400 genotyped donors of the cohort, an average of around 240,000 unique TCR beta nucleotide sequences were sequenced per donor, 15% to 20% of them non-productive. Overall study outcomes, separate from this receptor: The study listed 164 TCR beta chains as associated with cytomegalovirus. In vitro tests confirmed that a few of the cytomegalovirus-associated TCR beta chains recognize cytomegalovirus antigens. A cluster of highly shared sequence variants was judged likely to be a technical artifact of the sequencing pipeline. Linkage disequilibrium might explain the correlated functional status among segregating V segments, but an unknown experimental factor could not be ruled out. In an earlier analysis of roughly 500 of the donors, most TCR beta V segments appeared in productive rearrangements about 90% or about 30% of the time, broadly matching IMGT annotations. Only TCR beta chains were sequenced in this cohort, and the absence of alpha or paired-chain data limited detectable features. Most TCR sequences were observed very rarely across donors, whereas some public TCRs were present in many individuals. Sequencing depth was assumed to be roughly uniform across donors in the presence/absence analyses, though that assumption may not hold. A further reported finding was that TCR beta sequences accurately predicted the HLA-A and HLA-B alleles for most subjects in the first cohort. Most CMV-associated TCR beta chains appeared to be HLA-restricted in a later analysis, and the HLA associations seemed to be driven largely by CMV exposure. In a later analysis, HLA-associated TCR beta chains were found to be more clonally expanded and to have lower generation probabilities than equally common non-associated chains. According to a later analysis, TCR association rates differed among HLA loci, with DRB1 alleles showing the most associated TCRs and HLA-C alleles showing the fewest. The classifier was reported to diagnose cytomegalovirus status with high specificity and sensitivity in both the original cohort and the validation cohort. According to a later genetic analysis, donors in an Asian-associated ancestry cluster had fewer N-insertions in productive TCRs than the approximately 670-donor mean. The earlier analysis of about 600 of the donors excluded 15 to 20 rarely observed V segments, including chromosome 9 orphons, because counts were too low. In a later analysis, about 17,000 TCR beta sequences were associated with specific HLA alleles at a false discovery rate of 0.05. A later genetic analysis associated a missense DCLRE1C variant with V-gene and J-gene trimming of TCR beta chains, and an independent cohort replicated the association. Because HLA typing was unavailable for some donors at each locus, only the typed subset was used in association tests. In a later analysis, several top co-occurrence clusters were reported to appear linked to parvovirus B19, influenza, CMV and Epstein-Barr virus. When HLA alleles, especially DR and DQ, strongly co-occurred, attributing TCR associations to individual alleles was difficult. Immune exposure information for the cohort was limited to CMV serostatus. Some IMGT-functional V segments, including TRBV6-2 and TRBV6-3, could not be distinguished by the 87-base-pair reads and were therefore excluded. It was suggested by the authors that the approach could potentially be generalized to other disease states and immunological phenotypes.

The cohort consisted of fewer than 700 healthy bone marrow donors. At the time of sampling, all cohort members were nominally healthy, though unrecorded immune exposures were likely present. The donor was CMV seropositive and belonged to the group of 250 to 300 seropositive cohort members. Each donor provided a peripheral blood sample, and peripheral blood mononuclear cells were used for TCR beta sequencing. The Qiagen DNeasy Blood Extraction Kit was used to extract genomic DNA from the blood cell samples. V has 4 bases trimmed and J has 2 bases trimmed; junction bases matching no gene number 6. Taken from cysteine to valine, the CDR3 has 14 residues. CDR3 DNA only is kept here, 42 bases in frame from base 1. Via the germline V gene (reference sequence), CDR1 is SGHNT and CDR2 YYREEE. The library was built by means of the immunoSEQ multiplex PCR assay. A mixture of 60 forward primers for TCR Vbeta segments and 13 reverse primers for TCR Jbeta segments was used in the multiplex PCR. The CDR3 region of rearranged TCR beta genes was amplified from genomic DNA by a multiplex PCR assay. On the Illumina HiSeq System, the amplified TCR beta libraries were sequenced as 87-base-pair reads. The original pipeline was this. Across the 670 or so repertoires, a later analysis counted 60 million to 90 million unique TCR beta chains, roughly 11 million of which were shared by at least two donors. Raw reads were error-corrected and collapsed into unique sequences with a nearest-neighbor algorithm that merged closely related sequences to remove PCR and sequencing errors. V, D and J gene segments were assigned by aligning CDR3 sequences to IMGT reference sequences. For a sequence to be retained, at least a six-nucleotide match to both a V gene segment and a J gene segment was required. A rearrangement counted as productive if the CDR3 had no stop codons and remained in frame with V and J, and every other rearrangement counted as non-productive. CDR3 was defined by IMGT convention, running from the second conserved V-encoded cysteine to the conserved J-encoded phenylalanine. The earlier analysis of roughly 590 of the donors excluded sequences that lacked an unambiguous match to a single V gene segment. An earlier analysis of almost 600 of the donors classified V segments as functional when productive rearrangements were above 56.7% and as segregating when the standard deviation between donors was above 5%. A statistical classification framework was built for diagnosing cytomegalovirus status from the catalog of TCR beta chain sequences. In a later analysis, TCR nucleotide sequences were compared against IMGT/GENE-DB human TR gene sequences so that V and J genes could be assigned. The TCRdist pipeline was used in a later analysis to assign CDR3 sequences and most-parsimonious VDJ recombination scenarios. A later analysis defined each TCR beta chain by its CDR3 amino acid sequence plus V-gene family, and excluded reads lacking a unique V-gene family. As a way to deal with suspected cross-contamination and a sequencing artifact, a later analysis dropped 450 to 600 nucleotide sequences that were highly shared and had low generation probability. In a later analysis, a clonal expansion index was calculated for each public chain from normalized within-repertoire ranks of inferred template counts. In a later analysis, generation probabilities were computed using a VDJ recombination model fitted to out-of-frame rearrangements, and the results were checked against IGoR. In a later analysis, TCR-TCR, TCR-HLA and TCR-CMV co-occurrence was scored with hypergeometric tests, and a repertoire-size bias correction was applied to TCR pairs. A later analysis estimated false discovery rates by permuting HLA or CMV assignments 20 times. In a later analysis, co-occurring TCRs were grouped with DBSCAN, and TCRdist sequence similarity was added when clustering was performed within HLA-allele-positive subsets. Repertoires with fewer than 30,000 or more than 120,000 public chains were left out of co-occurrence clustering, as were five repertoires with anomalous nucleotide sharing. As stored in TCRdb, this immuneACCESS dataset retains in-frame rearrangements with V and J assigned. A fraction of the clones does not appear; measured against another copy, unresolved V genes explain less than half of the discrepancy, and the remainder lacks a known reason. That table furnishes V, J and clone size, whereas the DNA furnished D and trimming. The sample table shows about 170,000 clones, and 80% to 90% are seen once. The ten largest clonotypes hold approximately 2.5% of the sample.

In regard to this clone: What antigen it recognizes has not been identified. No base-level quality is on record; no much larger clone is a single base apart.

The receptor was derived from a man aged 30 to 39 in good health and CMV-seropositive. This chain is built from TRBV5-4 and TRBJ2-7; 7 central bases correspond to TRBD1. Sequencing was performed on PBMCs. The CDR3 reads as follows: CASSPWDSPYEQYV. The bases are TGTGCCAGCAGCCCATGGGACAGTCCCTACGAGCAGTACGTC.